A single sample gave rise to the 26 T cell receptor beta chains below, sequenced in a study of shared clonotypes between healthy human individuals. TCRdb keeps only in-frame clones here, not all; method: immunoSEQ multiplex PCR. The data show around 2,000,000 clones, roughly 94% seen once. It was CD45RO-negative cells, positively selected for CCR7, that made up naive CD8 cells, with terminally differentiated effector memory CD45RA+ cells excluded. Sequencing was carried out using naive CD8+ T cells sorted from blood. The source is a man aged 18-30 years in good health.

The chain couples TRBV27 to TRBJ2-7; TRBD1 matches 10 bases. The CDR3 covers 13 residues. Germline V gene sequence: CDR1 MNHEY, CDR2 SMNVEV (reference sequence). J lost 3 bases, V lost 5 bases, and 1 base had no gene match. This chain's CDR3 is CASSDRGHYEQYF. CDR3 DNA: TGTGCCAGCAGTGACAGGGGGCACTACGAGCAGTACTTC.

The rearrangement joins TRBV15 to TRBJ1-2; D call uncertain. Trimming pared 0 bases from V and 5 bases from J, leaving 16 bases between. The CDR3 totals 16 residues. CDR1 LNHNV and CDR2 YYDKDF come from the germline V gene (reference sequence). CDR3 sequence: CATSRDRTTGIYGYTF. CDR3 bases: TGTGCCACCAGCAGAGATCGGACGACGGGGATATATGGCTACACCTTC.

This rearrangement joins TRBV7-9 to TRBJ1-2; perhaps TRBD1 as D (5 bases). The CDR3 sequence is 16 residues long. CDR1 and CDR2 (germline): SEHNR, FQNEAQ (reference sequence). The ends were cut back, 2 bases at V and 4 bases at J, with 17 bases in the middle. The CDR3 is CASSLTALGASYGYTF. CDR3 nucleotides: TGTGCCAGCAGCTTAACGGCTCTCGGGGCCAGCTATGGCTACACCTTC.

The rearrangement joins TRBV27 to TRBJ2-7, with 8 bases fitting TRBD1. The CDR3 covers 14 residues. The V gene end was trimmed by 6 bases and the J gene end by 4 bases; junction bases not matched to a gene: 8. The V gene's germline CDR1 is MNHEY and CDR2 SMNVEV (reference sequence). CDR3 residues: CASRPGTGLYEQYF. CDR3 in DNA: TGTGCCAGCAGACCCGGGACAGGACTTTACGAGCAGTACTTC.

The chain links TRBV11-2 to TRBJ1-2, with 7 bases matching TRBD1. Germline values: CDR1 SGHAT, CDR2 FQNNGV. The CDR3 length is 13 residues. V trimming: 6 bases; J trimming: 6 bases; junction bases outside the gene matches: 7. Written as DNA, the CDR3 is TGTGCCAGCAGGGGGACAGAAATAAATGGCTACACCTTC. Protein: CASRGTEINGYTF.

The rearrangement joins TRBV5-6 to TRBJ1-1; D remains ambiguous. Between the trimmed V and J ends, which lost 0 bases and 2 bases, there was a span of 14 bases. The CDR3 spans 16 residues. CDR1 and CDR2 (germline): SGHDT, YYEEEE. The CDR3 loop reads CASSLEEGWINTEAFF. The CDR3 DNA reads as TGTGCCAGCAGCTTGGAGGAAGGGTGGATTAACACTGAAGCTTTCTTT.

V usage is TRBV7-9 and J usage is TRBJ2-7; 9 bases line up with TRBD1. V lost 5 bases to trimming and J lost 2 bases; unmatched junction nucleotides: 10. The CDR3 contains 16 residues. The germline gives CDR1 SEHNR, CDR2 FQNEAQ (reference sequence). DNA for the CDR3: TGTGCCAGCAGCCCCCGACAGGGGGACGTTCCCTACGAGCAGTACTTC. Its translation: CASSPRQGDVPYEQYF.

The chain recombines TRBV27 with TRBJ2-7; TRBD2 might be the D (7 bases). V was shortened by 5 bases and J by 2 bases, with 10 bases between the two germline ends. Germline-derived CDR1 and CDR2 are MNHEY and SMNVEV (reference sequence). The CDR3 totals 13 residues. In DNA, the CDR3 is TGTGCCAGCAGTCGGGGGGCAACCTACGAGCAGTACTTC. Its translation: CASSRGATYEQYF.

J is TRBJ2-3 and V is TRBV27; possible D gene TRBD2, 6 bases. The germline gives CDR1 MNHEY, CDR2 SMNVEV (reference sequence). Trimming stripped 6 bases from V and 0 bases from J, with 16 bases between. The CDR3 contains 16 residues. DNA for the CDR3: TGTGCCAGCAGCCTCCTTGGGGGGTTTAGCACAGATACGCAGTATTTT. It encodes CASSLLGGFSTDTQYF.

Worth noting for this clone: The sample holds other DNA sequences that translate to the same CDR3. J is TRBJ1-1 and V is TRBV29-1; D remains ambiguous. Trimming pared 3 bases from V and 4 bases from J, leaving 0 bases between. The CDR3 totals 9 residues. Per the germline V gene, CDR1 is SQVTM and CDR2 is ANQGSEA. The CDR3 here is CSVDTEAFF. The CDR3, as DNA: TGCAGCGTTGACACTGAAGCTTTCTTT.

This chain connects TRBV10-2 to TRBJ2-5, with 14 bases lining up with TRBD2. Germline CDR1 is WSHSY and CDR2 is SAAADI. This CDR3 contains 18 residues. J lost 0 bases, V lost 2 bases, and 5 bases had no gene match. CDR3 loop: CASSEPGLAGEYQETQYF. The DNA of the CDR3 is TGCGCCAGCAGTGAGCCGGGACTAGCGGGAGAGTACCAAGAGACCCAGTACTTC.

The V and J genes are TRBV10-3 and TRBJ1-2; D call uncertain. Trimming shortened V by 7 bases and J by 2 bases, and 5 bases separated the two germline ends. The CDR3 contains 11 residues. CDR1 and CDR2 from the germline V gene are ENHRY and SYGVKD. CDR3 region: CAINGNYGYTF. CDR3 DNA sequence: TGTGCCATCAACGGCAACTATGGCTACACCTTC.

The chain links TRBV11-3 to TRBJ2-2, with D maybe TRBD1 (6 bases). Germline CDR1 and CDR2: SGHNT and YENEEA. V lost 5 bases and J lost 5, with 21 bases in between. The CDR3 extends over 17 amino acids. The CDR3 nucleotides read TGTGCCAGCAGCCCTCGCTGGACAGACGAACTTACCGGGGAGCTGTTTTTT. Its translation is CASSPRWTDELTGELFF. Variable domain in full (rest from reference TRBV11-3 and TRBJ2-2): EAGVVQSPRYKIIEKKQPVAFWCNPISGHNTLYWYLQNLGQGPELLIRYENEEAVDDSQLPKDRFSAERLKGVDSTLKIQPAELGDSAVYLCASSPRWTDELTGELFFGEGSRLTVL.

About this clone: Distinct nucleotide sequences in the sample also encode this CDR3. The V gene is TRBV9, the J gene TRBJ1-4; the match to TRBD1 covers 7 bases. The junction had 4 bases not matched to a gene; V was cut back by 0 bases and J by 8 bases. CDR1 SGDLS and CDR2 YYNGEE come from the germline V gene. The CDR3 spans 14 residues. This CDR3 is CASSVGQGEEKLFF. CDR3 bases: TGTGCCAGCAGCGTAGGACAGGGTGAAGAAAAACTGTTTTTT.

The chain employs TRBV15 and TRBJ1-2, with no clear D. The V and J ends lost 5 bases and 10 bases respectively, with 26 bases between them. This CDR3 is built from 16 residues. The V gene's germline CDR1 is LNHNV and CDR2 YYDKDF (reference sequence). The CDR3 is CATSLPLGSFLQVYTF. The CDR3 DNA is TGTGCCACCAGCCTTCCTCTCGGGTCCTTTCTTCAGGTCTACACCTTC. The whole variable domain, filled in from reference TRBV15 and TRBJ1-2, reads DAMVIQNPRYQVTQFGKPVTLSCSQTLNHNVMYWYQQKSSQAPKLLFHYYDKDFNNEADTPDNFQSRRPNTSFCFLDIRSPGLGDTAMYLCATSLPLGSFLQVYTFGSGTRLTVV.

The chain is built from TRBV7-9 and TRBJ1-1; D is possibly TRBD1 (5 bases). The CDR3 is 13 amino acids. Between the trimmed V and J ends, which lost 1 base and 6 bases, there was a span of 9 bases. Germline V gene sequence: CDR1 SEHNR, CDR2 FQNEAQ (reference sequence). CDR3 bases: TGTGCCAGCAGCTTAGACCAGGGTTCTGAAGCTTTCTTT. Its translation is CASSLDQGSEAFF.

Only one count was recorded for this clone. The rearrangement links TRBV27 to TRBJ2-7, with TRBD1 identical over 8 bases. CDR1 and CDR2 from the germline V gene are MNHEY and SMNVEV (reference sequence). The CDR3 totals 14 residues. Trimming removed 6 bases from V and 0 bases from J; junction bases left unmatched: 4. Here the CDR3 DNA reads TGTGCCAGCAGGGATGACAGGGGCTCCTACGAGCAGTACTTC. Amino acid sequence: CASRDDRGSYEQYF.

This clone was seen only once. This chain uses TRBV6-1 with TRBJ2-7; 10 bases are a match to TRBD1. The CDR3 runs to 13 residues. The J segment lost 6 bases and the V segment lost 4 bases, leaving 3 bases of the junction unmatched. Germline assignment: CDR1 MNHNS and CDR2 SASEGT. The chain's CDR3 is CASSAGQGGEQYF. The CDR3 DNA is TGTGCCAGCAGTGCCGGACAGGGGGGCGAGCAGTACTTC.

A word on this clone: The same CDR3 arises from other DNA sequences in this sample as well. The CDR3 nucleotides are TGTGCCAGCAGCGTAGCTGGAGGGCGAAATGAGCAGTTCTTC. This encodes CASSVAGGRNEQFF. This chain connects TRBV9 to TRBJ2-1, with D tentatively TRBD2 (6 bases). The CDR3 extends over 14 amino acids. Trimming cost V 0 bases and J 7 bases, with 11 bases left between them. The V gene's germline CDR1 is SGDLS and CDR2 YYNGEE.

This clone has a single count. The chain has TRBV15 and TRBJ1-4, with D possibly TRBD1 on 6 matching bases. Germline V gene sequence: CDR1 LNHNV, CDR2 YYDKDF (reference sequence). The CDR3 sequence is 14 residues long. V dropped 0 bases and J dropped 6 bases, with 8 bases sitting between them. CDR3: CATSRDSGDEKLFF. As DNA, the CDR3 is TGTGCCACCAGCAGAGACTCAGGGGATGAAAAACTGTTTTTT.

Details on this clone: The same CDR3 is also encoded by other DNA sequences in this sample. This chain uses TRBV27 with TRBJ2-7; D tentatively fits TRBD1 or TRBD2 (5 bases each). The CDR3 totals 13 residues. CDR1 and CDR2 from the germline V gene are MNHEY and SMNVEV (reference sequence). Trimming left V 4 bases short and J 3 bases short, with 10 bases between. CDR3 sequence: CASSSAGSYEQYF. DNA of the CDR3: TGTGCCAGCAGTTCCGCAGGGAGCTACGAGCAGTACTTC.

This chain connects TRBV4-1 to TRBJ1-4, with 9 bases lining up with TRBD1. This CDR3 has 13 amino acids. V lost 8 bases, J lost 5 bases, and 3 bases stayed unmatched. From germline, CDR1 is MGHRA and CDR2 YSYEKL. The CDR3 here is CASRGTGNEKLFF. CDR3 DNA sequence: TGCGCCAGCCGCGGGACAGGGAATGAAAAACTGTTTTTT.

This chain uses TRBV30 with TRBJ1-1; 8 nucleotides line up with TRBD1. The junction had 4 bases not matched to a gene; V was cut back by 3 bases and J by 4 bases. Germline V CDR1 and CDR2: GTSNPN, SVGIG (reference sequence). The CDR3 runs 13 residues. CDR3: CAWSGTGTTEAFF. CDR3 bases: TGTGCCTGGAGCGGGACAGGAACCACTGAAGCTTTCTTT.

The chain is built from TRBV6-1 and TRBJ2-2, with a possible D match to TRBD1 (5 bases). CDR1 MNHNS and CDR2 SASEGT come from the germline V gene. Trimming removed 3 bases at V and 2 bases at J, with 13 bases between. The length of the CDR3 is 16 residues. This chain's CDR3 is CASSEPYDRNTGELFF. For the CDR3, the DNA is TGTGCCAGCAGTGAGCCTTATGACAGAAACACCGGGGAGCTGTTTTTT.

V and J are TRBV6-5 and TRBJ2-3; D is unclear. V gave up 5 bases and J gave up 2 bases, with 14 bases separating them. Germline V CDR1 and CDR2: MNHEY, SVGAGI. CDR3 length equals 15 residues. The CDR3: CASSVAAHPTDTQYF. As DNA, the CDR3 is TGTGCCAGCAGTGTGGCTGCACACCCCACAGATACGCAGTATTTT.

The rearrangement joins TRBV4-3 to TRBJ2-1; 9 bases agree with TRBD2. Germline trimming cut 1 base from V and 6 bases from J; bases unmatched to any gene: 13. Germline V gene data show CDR1 as LGHNA and CDR2 as YSLEER. The CDR3 sequence is 18 residues long. CDR3 DNA sequence: TGCGCCAGCAGCCAAGGTGGTAGCGGGAGCTACGGGGGCAATGAGCAGTTCTTC. Protein sequence: CASSQGGSGSYGGNEQFF.